The 25 T cell receptor beta chains below all came from one sample that was sequenced in a study of T cells after yellow fever vaccination. Using its own MiXCR run on the 5' RACE reads, TCRdb lists one record per CDR3 protein. The profile covers roughly 340,000 distinct CDR3 sequences, with roughly 8.7% appearing a single time and around 17% taken by the ten largest. The starting material was PBMCs, obtained on the day of the first yellow fever vaccination. The receptor set was obtained from a man aged 18 to 29 who received the YFV17D yellow fever vaccine.

This clonotype was recorded many times. The gene calls are TRBV12-3 or TRBV12-4 and TRBJ1-5; D unclear. The germline V and J ends were trimmed by 5 bases and 1 base, with 9 bases remaining between them. The CDR3 loop spans 14 amino acids. The CDR3 DNA is TGTGCCAGCAGTGACGTACAGAGCAATCAGCCCCAGCATTTT. The encoded protein is CASSDVQSNQPQHF.

This clonotype was seen only a few times. The chain has TRBV19 and TRBJ2-2; possible D gene TRBD2, 5 bases. V gave up 10 bases and J gave up 1 base, with 13 bases separating them. CDR1 is LNHDA and CDR2 is SQIVND in the germline V gene (reference sequence). The CDR3 has 14 residues. The CDR3: CATKRGLNTGELFF. Here the CDR3 DNA reads TGTGCCACTAAGAGAGGGCTGAACACCGGGGAGCTGTTTTTT.

This clonotype was detected only a few times. This chain joins TRBV27 and TRBJ1-5; a possible D gene is TRBD1 (5 bases). With 3 bases removed from V and 6 bases from J, the gap between germline ends came to 9 bases. This CDR3 comprises 13 residues. Germline CDR1 is MNHEY and CDR2 is SMNVEV (reference sequence). CDR3 coding DNA: TGTGCCAGCAGTTTTCGCAGGGCTCAGCCCCAGCATTTT. Its translation: CASSFRRAQPQHF.

This rearrangement joins TRBV19 to TRBJ2-1; 7 nucleotides align to TRBD1. The V and J ends lost 5 bases and 9 bases, in that order; junction bases with no gene match: 10. The CDR3 is made up of 14 amino acids. Germline-derived CDR1 and CDR2 are LNHDA and SQIVND (reference sequence). The CDR3 here is CASSADREGGEQFF. DNA of the CDR3: TGTGCCAGTAGTGCCGACAGGGAAGGTGGTGAGCAGTTCTTC.

This clonotype has a count of ten or more. J is TRBJ1-3 and V is TRBV5-1; D perhaps matches TRBD1 (6 bases). Germline CDR1 SGHRS, CDR2 YFSETQ. This CDR3 contains 16 residues. Trimming left V 4 bases short and J 0 bases short, with 14 bases between. CDR3 sequence: CASSRGHGSSGNTIYF. The DNA for the CDR3 is TGCGCCAGCAGCCGGGGACACGGATCCTCTGGAAACACCATATATTTT. Using reference TRBV5-1 and TRBJ1-3 for the parts outside the CDR3, the full variable domain is KAGVTQTPRYLIKTRGQQVTLSCSPISGHRSVSWYQQTPGQGLQFLFEYFSETQRNKGNFPGRFSGRQFSNSRSEMNVSTLELGDSALYLCASSRGHGSSGNTIYFGEGSWLTVV.

The rearrangement links TRBV7-2 to TRBJ1-5; D is undetermined. The V end lost 3 bases, the J end lost 3 bases, and 12 bases lay between the germline ends. Looked up from germline, CDR1 is SGHTA and CDR2 is FQGNSA. The CDR3 is 15 residues long. The CDR3 region has the DNA TGTGCCAGCAGCTTGCAGCTCGGTTCCAATCAGCCCCAGCATTTT. This sequence encodes CASSLQLGSNQPQHF.

The chain links TRBV3-1 to TRBJ2-2; D perhaps matches TRBD2 (6 bases). Germline CDR1 and CDR2: LGHDT and YNNKEL (reference sequence). V was shortened by 4 bases and J by 4 bases, with 19 bases between the two germline ends. CDR3 length: 17 residues. The DNA of the CDR3 is TGTGCCAGCAGCCTAGGCCATAGGCTAGCGCCCACCGGGGAGCTGTTTTTT. Translating gives CASSLGHRLAPTGELFF. The complete variable domain, with remaining parts taken from reference TRBV3-1 and TRBJ2-2, reads DTAVSQTPKYLVTQMGNDKSIKCEQNLGHDTMYWYKQDSKKFLKIMFSYNNKELIINETVPNRFSPKSPDKAHLNLHINSLELGDSAVYFCASSLGHRLAPTGELFFGEGSRLTVL.

This clonotype has just a few counts. The CDR3 loop is CASSDPPSGGARETQYF. CDR3 sequence (DNA): TGTGCCAGCAGTGACCCCCCTAGCGGGGGGGCCCGGGAGACCCAGTACTTC. The chain links TRBV25-1 to TRBJ2-5, with 12 bases identical to TRBD2. J gave up 5 bases and V 3 bases, and 10 bases lay outside the gene matches. Germline V gives CDR1 MGHDK, CDR2 SYGVNS. The CDR3 is 17 residues long.

This clonotype was detected only a few times. The rearrangement uses TRBV7-2 and TRBJ2-7, with D perhaps matching TRBD2 (6 bases). Trimming shortened V by 5 bases and J by 4 bases, and 15 bases separated the two germline ends. CDR1 and CDR2 (germline): SGHTA, FQGNSA. The length of the CDR3 is 14 residues. The CDR3 loop is CASSIGHGGYEQYV. CDR3 bases: TGTGCCAGCAGCATTGGACATGGAGGGTACGAGCAGTACGTC.

CDR3 residues: CASGRAGLNEQFF. The CDR3 DNA follows: TGTGCCAGCGGCAGGGCAGGGTTGAATGAGCAGTTCTTC. V gene TRBV7-7 combines with J gene TRBJ2-1, with TRBD1 as a possible D gene (5 bases). The V end lost 8 bases, the J end lost 7 bases, and 15 bases lay between the germline ends. CDR1 is SSHAT, CDR2 FNYEAQ, per germline (reference sequence). The CDR3 length is 13 residues. The entire variable domain, with the rest obtained from reference TRBV7-7 and TRBJ2-1, is as follows: GAGVSQSPRYKVTKRGQDVTLRCDPISSHATLYWYQQALGQGPEFLTYFNYEAQPDKSGLPSDRFSAERPEGSISTLTIQRTEQRDSAMYRCASGRAGLNEQFFGPGTRLTVL.

The chain uses TRBV11-2 and TRBJ2-3; the D gene is possibly TRBD2 (5 bases). The germline V gene has CDR1 SGHAT and CDR2 FQNNGV. V was shortened by 4 bases and J by 8 bases, with 10 bases between the two germline ends. The CDR3 spans 12 residues. The CDR3 loop is CASSSGSPTQYF. The CDR3 coding sequence is TGTGCCAGCAGCTCGGGGAGCCCTACGCAGTATTTT.

The chain links TRBV10-3 to TRBJ2-2; a possible D gene is TRBD2 (6 bases). Trimming pared 0 bases from V and 5 bases from J, leaving 13 bases between. The CDR3 has 16 residues. Germline V gene sequence: CDR1 ENHRY, CDR2 SYGVKD. The CDR3 region is CAISESVWRGTGELFF. The CDR3 bases are TGTGCCATCAGTGAGTCAGTCTGGAGGGGAACCGGGGAGCTGTTTTTT.

The genes are TRBV12-3 or TRBV12-4 and TRBJ1-2; D uncertain. This CDR3 region has 13 residues. The germline V and J ends were trimmed by 4 bases and 3 bases, with 9 bases remaining between them. The CDR3 loop is CASSSEGDYGYTF. Written as DNA, the CDR3 is TGTGCCAGCAGTTCGGAGGGTGACTATGGCTACACCTTC.

This clonotype was seen a handful of times. The V call is TRBV20-1, the J call TRBJ2-1; no clear D gene. CDR3 length equals 11 residues. V lost 3 bases to trimming and J lost 6 bases, with 6 bases between them. CDR1 and CDR2 from the germline V gene are DFQATT and SNEGSKA (reference sequence). The CDR3 loop reads CSASGPNEQFF. The CDR3 nucleotides read TGCAGTGCTAGTGGCCCCAATGAGCAGTTCTTC.

Many counts were recorded for this clonotype. The chain employs TRBV5-1 and TRBJ1-2, with unresolved D. The V end was cut by 4 bases, the J end by 0 bases, with 10 bases between. Germline CDR1 and CDR2: SGHRS and YFSETQ. This CDR3 has 14 residues. Here the CDR3 DNA reads TGCGCCAGCAGCCAGCGAGAAGCTAACTATGGCTACACCTTC. This gives the protein CASSQREANYGYTF.

Only a few counts were recorded for this clonotype. The chain employs TRBV19 and TRBJ2-2; TRBD1 might be the D (5 bases). The CDR3 length is 13 residues. CDR1 is LNHDA, CDR2 SQIVND, per germline (reference sequence). Trimming cost V 3 bases and J 6 bases, with 8 bases left between them. DNA of the CDR3: TGTGCCAGTAGTATCCAGGGATCCGGGGAGCTGTTTTTT. This sequence encodes CASSIQGSGELFF.

This clonotype came up a few times. This chain connects TRBV6-1 to TRBJ1-6, with 7 nucleotides matching TRBD1. The CDR3 contains 16 residues. J lost 5 bases, V lost 5 bases, and 9 bases had no gene match. Germline CDR1 and CDR2: MNHNS and SASEGT. CDR3 coding DNA: TGTGCCAGCAGTCGCCCCCGGGACAGCAATAATTCACCCCTCCACTTT. As protein: CASSRPRDSNNSPLHF.

There are a few counts of this clonotype. The chain combines TRBV6-5 with TRBJ1-1; 9 nucleotides align to TRBD1. Trimming cost V 1 base and J 2 bases; bases outside gene matches: 2. Germline V gene data show CDR1 as MNHEY and CDR2 as SVGAGI. There are 15 residues in the CDR3. The CDR3 DNA follows: TGTGCCAGCAGTTACTTGGACAGGGGTAACACTGAAGCTTTCTTT. It translates to CASSYLDRGNTEAFF.

The rearrangement uses TRBV4-1 and TRBJ1-5; 9 bases are a match to TRBD1. V dropped 5 bases and J dropped 4; count of bases not matched to a gene: 6. CDR1 and CDR2 from the germline V gene are MGHRA and YSYEKL. The CDR3 loop spans 15 amino acids. Here the CDR3 reads CASSVRTGENQPQHF. In DNA, the CDR3 is TGCGCCAGCAGCGTCAGGACAGGGGAGAATCAGCCCCAGCATTTT.

This clonotype has at least ten counts. This sequence joins TRBV5-1 and TRBJ2-1, with D uncertain. V lost 4 bases and J 9 bases, leaving 17 bases between the germline ends. CDR1 is SGHRS and CDR2 is YFSETQ in the germline V gene. This CDR3 region has 14 residues. The DNA for the CDR3 is TGCGCCAGCAGCCCTACGGCAGGCAACGGTGAGCAGTTCTTC. Translating it yields CASSPTAGNGEQFF.

This clonotype was picked up a small number of times. V is TRBV6-6 and J is TRBJ1-1; D gene unclear. Germline CDR1 reads MNHNY; CDR2 reads SVGAGI (reference sequence). V dropped 2 bases and J dropped 4 bases, with 5 bases sitting between them. CDR3 size: 12 residues. CDR3 amino acids: CASSYVITEAFF. CDR3 bases: TGTGCCAGCAGTTACGTGATCACTGAAGCTTTCTTT.

This clonotype has more than one count but fewer than ten. This chain connects TRBV20-1 to TRBJ1-2; D perhaps matches TRBD1 (5 bases). CDR1 and CDR2 (germline): DFQATT, SNEGSKA (reference sequence). V was clipped by 3 bases and J by 4 bases, with 12 bases between them. This CDR3 has 13 residues. The CDR3 nucleotides are TGCAGTGCTAGTCCGGGGGGATTCTATGGCTACACCTTC. Translation: CSASPGGFYGYTF.

In this sample, this clonotype turned up many times. This sequence joins TRBV4-2 and TRBJ2-2, with TRBD2 matching over 7 bases. V shed 1 base, J shed 2 bases, and the junction held 1 base outside the gene matches. The CDR3 covers 15 residues. The germline V gene encodes CDR1 LGHNA and CDR2 YNFKEQ. The CDR3 coding sequence is TGTGCCAGCAGCCAAGGCGGGGGTAACACCGGGGAGCTGTTTTTT. This translates into CASSQGGGNTGELFF.

The sample holds many counts of this clonotype. This rearrangement joins TRBV3-1 to TRBJ1-1; D might be TRBD1 (6 bases). The germline gives CDR1 LGHDT, CDR2 YNNKEL (reference sequence). The CDR3 length is 15 residues. The ends were cut back, 3 bases at V and 0 bases at J, with 11 bases in the middle. The CDR3 region is CASSHPGAMNTEAFF. CDR3 DNA sequence: TGTGCCAGCAGCCATCCAGGGGCGATGAACACTGAAGCTTTCTTT.

Ten or more counts support this clonotype. The chain uses TRBV12-3 or TRBV12-4 and TRBJ2-2, with D perhaps TRBD1 or TRBD2 (6 bases each). V lost 7 bases, J lost 5 bases, and 14 bases lay in between. This CDR3 has 14 amino acids. The chain's CDR3 is CASNAGAGTGELFF. The CDR3 DNA follows: TGTGCCAGCAACGCAGGGGCGGGAACCGGGGAGCTGTTTTTT.